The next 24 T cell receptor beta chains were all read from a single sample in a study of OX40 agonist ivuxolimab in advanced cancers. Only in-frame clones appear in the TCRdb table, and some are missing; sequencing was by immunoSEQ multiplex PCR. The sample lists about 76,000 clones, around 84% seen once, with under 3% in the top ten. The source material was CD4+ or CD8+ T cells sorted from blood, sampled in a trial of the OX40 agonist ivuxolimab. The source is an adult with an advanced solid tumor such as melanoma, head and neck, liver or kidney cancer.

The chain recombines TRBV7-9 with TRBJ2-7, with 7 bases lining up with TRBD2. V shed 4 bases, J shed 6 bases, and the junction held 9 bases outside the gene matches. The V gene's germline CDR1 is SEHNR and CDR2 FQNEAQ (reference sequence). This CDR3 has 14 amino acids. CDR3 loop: CASSWGGSASEQYF. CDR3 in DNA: TGTGCCAGCAGCTGGGGGGGGTCGGCGTCCGAGCAGTACTTC.

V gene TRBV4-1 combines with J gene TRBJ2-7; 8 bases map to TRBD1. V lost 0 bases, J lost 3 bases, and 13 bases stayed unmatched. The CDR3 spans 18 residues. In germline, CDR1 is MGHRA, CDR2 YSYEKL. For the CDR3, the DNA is TGCGCCAGCAGCCAAGATTTTGGGTGGGGGGACAGGAGCTACGAGCAGTACTTC. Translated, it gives CASSQDFGWGDRSYEQYF.

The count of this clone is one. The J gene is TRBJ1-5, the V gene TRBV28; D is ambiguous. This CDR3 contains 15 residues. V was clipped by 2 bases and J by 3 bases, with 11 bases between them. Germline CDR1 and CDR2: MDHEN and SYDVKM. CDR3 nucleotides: TGTGCCAGCAGTTTAATCCAGCAGCTCAATCAGCCCCAGCATTTT. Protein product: CASSLIQQLNQPQHF.

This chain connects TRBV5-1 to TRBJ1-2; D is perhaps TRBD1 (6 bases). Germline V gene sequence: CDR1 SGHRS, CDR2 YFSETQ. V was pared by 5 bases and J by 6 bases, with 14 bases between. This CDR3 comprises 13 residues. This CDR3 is CASSRGGSDGYTF. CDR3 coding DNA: TGCGCCAGCAGTCGAGGGGGGTCGGATGGCTACACCTTC.

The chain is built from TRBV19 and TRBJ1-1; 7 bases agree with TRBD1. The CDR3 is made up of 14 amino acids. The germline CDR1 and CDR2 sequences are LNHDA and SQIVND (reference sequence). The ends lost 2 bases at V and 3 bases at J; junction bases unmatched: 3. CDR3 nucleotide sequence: TGTGCCAGTAGTATAAGGGGGCGGGACACTGAAGCTTTCTTT. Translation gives CASSIRGRDTEAFF. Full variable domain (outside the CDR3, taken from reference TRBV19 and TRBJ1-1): DGGITQSPKYLFRKEGQNVTLSCEQNLNHDAMYWYRQDPGQGLRLIYYSQIVNDFQKGDIAEGYSVSREKKESFPLTVTSAQKNPTAFYLCASSIRGRDTEAFFGQGTRLTVV.

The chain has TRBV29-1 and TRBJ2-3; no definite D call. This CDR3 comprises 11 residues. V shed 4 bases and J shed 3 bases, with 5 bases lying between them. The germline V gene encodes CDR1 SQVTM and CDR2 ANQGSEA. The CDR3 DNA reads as TGCAGCGTTGTCGATACAGATACGCAGTATTTT. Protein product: CSVVDTDTQYF.

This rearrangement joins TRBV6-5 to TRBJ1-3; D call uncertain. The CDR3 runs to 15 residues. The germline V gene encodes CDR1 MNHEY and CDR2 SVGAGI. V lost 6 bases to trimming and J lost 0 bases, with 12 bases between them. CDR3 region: CASSRAADSGNTIYF. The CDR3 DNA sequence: TGTGCCAGCAGCCGGGCGGCGGACTCTGGAAACACCATATATTTT.

The CDR3 region has the DNA TGTGCCAGCAGAATCGGGACAGACTATGGCTACACCTTC. Residues: CASRIGTDYGYTF. The genes are TRBV28 and TRBJ1-2; 7 bases are shared with TRBD1. The germline gives CDR1 MDHEN, CDR2 SYDVKM. The CDR3 spans 13 residues. After removal of 6 bases from V and 3 bases from J, the junction contained 4 bases not matched to a gene.

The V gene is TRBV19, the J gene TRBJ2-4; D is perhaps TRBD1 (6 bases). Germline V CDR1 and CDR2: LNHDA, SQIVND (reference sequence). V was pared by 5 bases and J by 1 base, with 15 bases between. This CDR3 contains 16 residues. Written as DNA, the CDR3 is TGTGCCAGTAGTGGCCTCCAACAGGGTGCCAAAAACATTCAGTACTTC. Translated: CASSGLQQGAKNIQYF.

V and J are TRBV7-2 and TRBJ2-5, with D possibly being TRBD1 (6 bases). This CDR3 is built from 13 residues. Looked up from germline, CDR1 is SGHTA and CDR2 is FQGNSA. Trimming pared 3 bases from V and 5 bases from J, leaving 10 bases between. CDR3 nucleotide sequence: TGTGCCAGCAGCTTCGGACAGAAGGAGACCCAGTACTTC. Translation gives CASSFGQKETQYF.

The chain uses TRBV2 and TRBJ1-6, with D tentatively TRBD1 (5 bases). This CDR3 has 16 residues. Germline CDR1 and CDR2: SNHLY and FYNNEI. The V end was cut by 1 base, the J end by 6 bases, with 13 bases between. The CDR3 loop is CASSEVWGDPNSPLHF. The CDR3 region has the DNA TGTGCCAGCAGTGAAGTTTGGGGGGACCCTAATTCACCCCTCCACTTT.

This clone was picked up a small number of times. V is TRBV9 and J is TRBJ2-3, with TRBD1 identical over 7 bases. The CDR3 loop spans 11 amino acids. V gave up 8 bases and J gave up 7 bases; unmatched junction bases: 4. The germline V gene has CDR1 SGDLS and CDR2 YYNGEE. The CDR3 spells CARGGSYTQYF. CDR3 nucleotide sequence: TGTGCCAGAGGGGGCTCTTATACGCAGTATTTT.

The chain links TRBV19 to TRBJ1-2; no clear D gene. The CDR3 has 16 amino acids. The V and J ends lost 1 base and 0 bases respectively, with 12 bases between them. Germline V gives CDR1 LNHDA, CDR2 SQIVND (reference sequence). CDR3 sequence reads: CASSIGSKQANYGYTF. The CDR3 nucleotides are TGTGCCAGTAGTATAGGATCAAAGCAAGCTAACTATGGCTACACCTTC.

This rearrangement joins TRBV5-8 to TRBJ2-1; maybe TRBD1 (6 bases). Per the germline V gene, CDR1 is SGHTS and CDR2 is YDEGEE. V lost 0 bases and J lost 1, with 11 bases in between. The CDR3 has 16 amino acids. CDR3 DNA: TGTGCCAGCAGCTTGGGCGCAGGGGAATCCTACAATGAGCAGTTCTTC. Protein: CASSLGAGESYNEQFF. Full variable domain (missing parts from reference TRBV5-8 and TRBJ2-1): EAGVTQSPTHLIKTRGQQATLRCSPISGHTSVYWYQQALGLGLQFLLWYDEGEERNRGNFPPRFSGRQFPNYSSELNVNALELEDSALYLCASSLGAGESYNEQFFGPGTRLTVL.

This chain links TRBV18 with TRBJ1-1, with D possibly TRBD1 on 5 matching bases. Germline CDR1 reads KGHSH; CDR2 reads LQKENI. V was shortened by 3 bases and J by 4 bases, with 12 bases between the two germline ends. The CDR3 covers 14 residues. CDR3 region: CASSPITGLTEAFF. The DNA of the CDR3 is TGTGCCAGCTCACCTATAACAGGCCTCACTGAAGCTTTCTTT. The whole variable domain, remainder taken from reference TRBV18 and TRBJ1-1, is NAGVMQNPRHLVRRRGQEARLRCSPMKGHSHVYWYRQLPEEGLKFMVYLQKENIIDESGMPKERFSAEFPKEGPSILRIQQVVRGDSAAYFCASSPITGLTEAFFGQGTRLTVV.

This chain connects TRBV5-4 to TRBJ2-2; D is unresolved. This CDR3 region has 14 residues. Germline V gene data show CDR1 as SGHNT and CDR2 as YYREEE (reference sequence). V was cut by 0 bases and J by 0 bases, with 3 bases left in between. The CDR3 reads CASSLDSNTGELFF. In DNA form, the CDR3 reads TGTGCCAGCAGCTTGGACTCGAACACCGGGGAGCTGTTTTTT.

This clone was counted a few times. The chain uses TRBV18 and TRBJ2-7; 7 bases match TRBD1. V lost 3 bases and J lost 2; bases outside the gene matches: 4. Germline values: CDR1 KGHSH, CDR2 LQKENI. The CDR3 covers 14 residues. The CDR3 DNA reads TGTGCCAGCTCACCCGGGACAGAAGCCTACGAGCAGTACTTC. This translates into CASSPGTEAYEQYF.

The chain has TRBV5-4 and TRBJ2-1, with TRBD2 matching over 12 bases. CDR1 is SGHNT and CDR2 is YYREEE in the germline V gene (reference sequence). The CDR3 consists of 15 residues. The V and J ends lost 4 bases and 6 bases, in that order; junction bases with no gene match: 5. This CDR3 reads CASSRRTSGANEQFF. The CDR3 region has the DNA TGTGCCAGCAGCCGAAGGACTAGCGGGGCCAATGAGCAGTTCTTC.

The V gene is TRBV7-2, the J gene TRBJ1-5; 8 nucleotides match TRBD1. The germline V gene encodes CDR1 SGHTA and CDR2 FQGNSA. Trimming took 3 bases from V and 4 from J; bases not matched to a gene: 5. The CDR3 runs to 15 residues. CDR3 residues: CASSLTGVANQPQHF. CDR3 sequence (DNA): TGTGCCAGCAGCTTGACAGGGGTCGCGAATCAGCCCCAGCATTTT.

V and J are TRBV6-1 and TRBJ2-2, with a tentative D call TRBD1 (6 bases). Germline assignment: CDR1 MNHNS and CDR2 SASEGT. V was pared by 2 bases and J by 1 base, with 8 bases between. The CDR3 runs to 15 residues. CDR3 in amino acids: CASSEWGRNTGELFF. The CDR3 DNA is TGTGCCAGCAGTGAATGGGGGCGGAACACCGGGGAGCTGTTTTTT.

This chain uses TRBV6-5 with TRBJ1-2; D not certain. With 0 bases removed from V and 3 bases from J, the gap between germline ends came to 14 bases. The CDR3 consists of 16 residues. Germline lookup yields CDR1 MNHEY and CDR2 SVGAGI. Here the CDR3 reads CASSYSKALGYYGYTF. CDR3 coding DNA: TGTGCCAGCAGTTACTCGAAGGCCCTGGGCTACTATGGCTACACCTTC.

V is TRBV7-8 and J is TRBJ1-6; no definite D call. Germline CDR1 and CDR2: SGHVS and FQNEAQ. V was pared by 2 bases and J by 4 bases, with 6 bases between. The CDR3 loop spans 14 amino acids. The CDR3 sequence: CASSLPGYNSPLHF. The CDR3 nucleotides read TGTGCCAGCAGCTTACCAGGTTATAATTCACCCCTCCACTTT.

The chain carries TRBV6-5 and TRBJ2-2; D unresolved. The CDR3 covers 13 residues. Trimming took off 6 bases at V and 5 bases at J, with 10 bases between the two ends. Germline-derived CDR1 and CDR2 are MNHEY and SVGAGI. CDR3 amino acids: CASRYTVTGELFF. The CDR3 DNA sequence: TGTGCCAGCAGATACACAGTAACCGGGGAGCTGTTTTTT.

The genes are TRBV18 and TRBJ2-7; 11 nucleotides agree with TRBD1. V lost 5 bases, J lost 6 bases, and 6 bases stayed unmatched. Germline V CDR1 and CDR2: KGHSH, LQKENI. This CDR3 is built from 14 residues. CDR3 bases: TGTGCCAGCTCAATAGGACAGGGGGCGCGCGAGCAGTACTTC. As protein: CASSIGQGAREQYF.